The 12 T cell receptor beta chains reported below all come from one sample, sequenced in a study of blood T cell repertoires in COVID-19 (dated by TCRdb to the early 2020s). Libraries were constructed by the immunoSEQ multiplex PCR assay. This immuneACCESS table, as held by TCRdb, lists in-frame sequences with V and J called but not all clones. Of the missing ones, under half trace to an unresolved V gene in checked studies; the others have no known cause. Across this sample there are more than 150,000 clones, with roughly 84% seen only once. The ten most abundant clones make up about 7% of the sample. The sequenced sample consisted of peripheral blood. Receptor source: a man aged 50 or older with active or convalescent COVID-19.

The chain joins TRBV5-1 to TRBJ2-5, with D perhaps TRBD2 (6 bases). The length of the CDR3 is 15 residues. CDR1 and CDR2 (germline): SGHRS, YFSETQ. V was shortened by 0 bases and J by 5 bases, with 14 bases between the two germline ends. The CDR3 sequence is CASSLAGGLGETQYF. The CDR3, as DNA: TGCGCCAGCAGCTTGGCCGGAGGGTTGGGCGAGACCCAGTACTTC.

The chain recombines TRBV18 with TRBJ2-3, with a weak D call TRBD2 (5 bases). CDR1 and CDR2 from the germline V gene are KGHSH and LQKENI. V was pared by 2 bases and J by 0 bases, with 18 bases between. The CDR3 totals 18 residues. The CDR3 region has the DNA TGTGCCAGCTCACCAGGAGGAGTTGGCGGAACTAGCACAGATACGCAGTATTTT. Amino acid sequence: CASSPGGVGGTSTDTQYF.

This chain uses TRBV30 with TRBJ2-7, with TRBD2 matching over 11 bases. The CDR3 has 14 amino acids. The trim removed 4 bases at V and 4 bases at J, leaving 6 bases unmatched. Germline V CDR1 and CDR2: GTSNPN, SVGIG (reference sequence). DNA of the CDR3: TGTGCCTGGAATATAGCGGGAGGGCCTTACGAGCAGTACTTC. This codes for CAWNIAGGPYEQYF.

The chain joins TRBV3-1 (or the pseudogene TRBV3-2) to TRBJ2-7; a possible D gene is TRBD2 (5 bases). The V end lost 4 bases, the J end lost 7 bases, and 20 bases lay between the germline ends. Germline CDR1 is LGHDT and CDR2 is YNNKEL (reference sequence). CDR3 length: 15 residues. The CDR3 DNA is TGTGCCAGCAGCCTCACCCCCGGCCTCGGAGGAGAGCAGTACTTC. It yields the protein CASSLTPGLGGEQYF.

The chain combines TRBV12-3 or TRBV12-4 with TRBJ2-2; D call uncertain. V lost 2 bases, J lost 5 bases, and 6 bases lay in between. This CDR3 has 13 amino acids. The CDR3 sequence: CASSLSRTGELFF. CDR3 in DNA: TGTGCCAGCAGTTTAAGCCGAACCGGGGAGCTGTTTTTT.

The J gene is TRBJ2-3, the V gene TRBV18; possible D gene TRBD1, 6 bases. This CDR3 is 16 amino acids long. V lost 6 bases and J lost 5, with 21 bases in between. The germline V gene encodes CDR1 KGHSH and CDR2 LQKENI. The CDR3 is CASSQRQGSLRDTQYF. CDR3 DNA sequence: TGTGCCAGCTCGCAGCGGCAGGGGAGTTTAAGAGATACGCAGTATTTT.

The gene calls are TRBV9 and TRBJ2-2; TRBD2 matches 8 bases. The CDR3 runs to 16 residues. Germline CDR1 reads SGDLS; CDR2 reads YYNGEE. Trimming removed 3 bases from V and 5 bases from J; junction bases left unmatched: 9. The CDR3 DNA reads TGTGCCAGCAGCGGAATAGCGGGGAAGCATACCGGGGAGCTGTTTTTT. Amino acids: CASSGIAGKHTGELFF.

This chain connects TRBV2 to TRBJ2-5, with TRBD2 matching 9 bases. The CDR3 spans 15 residues. Germline CDR1 is SNHLY and CDR2 is FYNNEI. V was pared by 10 bases and J by 2 bases, with 11 bases of the junction left unmatched. For the CDR3, the DNA is TGTGCCACTTCAACCCCCACTAGCGGGCAAGAGACCCAGTACTTC. It yields the protein CATSTPTSGQETQYF.

The V and J genes are TRBV28 and TRBJ1-5; TRBD1 is a possible D gene (5 bases). CDR1 is MDHEN, CDR2 SYDVKM, per germline. The CDR3 spans 13 residues. V lost 3 bases to trimming and J lost 6 bases, with 9 bases between them. CDR3 sequence: CASSFVGAQPQHF. CDR3 DNA: TGTGCCAGCAGTTTTGTAGGGGCTCAGCCCCAGCATTTT. Supplemented by reference TRBV28 and TRBJ1-5, the full variable domain reads DVKVTQSSRYLVKRTGEKVFLECVQDMDHENMFWYRQDPGLGLRLIYFSYDVKMKEKGDIPEGYSVSREKKERFSLILESASTNQTSMYLCASSFVGAQPQHFGDGTRLSIL.

The chain combines TRBV9 with TRBJ1-6, with a tentative D call TRBD1 (5 bases). Trimming cost V 5 bases and J 6 bases, with 12 bases left between them. Per germline, CDR1 SGDLS and CDR2 YYNGEE. The CDR3 runs to 14 residues. Written as DNA, the CDR3 is TGTGCCAGCAGTCCGACAGCATCTAATTCACCCCTCCACTTT. Protein: CASSPTASNSPLHF.

The V gene is TRBV12-3 or TRBV12-4, the J gene TRBJ1-5; D is ambiguous. Trimming cost V 6 bases and J 12 bases, with 15 bases left between them. CDR3 length equals 12 residues. The CDR3 is CASSLSGERQHF. The CDR3, as DNA: TGTGCCAGCAGCCTAAGCGGGGAGCGCCAGCATTTT.

This clone has more than one count but fewer than ten. The CDR3 sequence: CASSQVGGRHHEQYF. Written as DNA, the CDR3 is TGCGCCAGCAGCCAGGTTGGCGGGAGACACCACGAGCAGTACTTC. The chain combines TRBV4-1 with TRBJ2-7; 7 nucleotides line up with TRBD2. The V and J ends lost 3 bases and 5 bases, in that order; junction bases with no gene match: 10. The length of the CDR3 is 15 residues. The V gene's germline CDR1 is MGHRA and CDR2 YSYEKL.